These T cell receptor beta chains were read from a single sample in a study of identical twins. One entry per CDR3 protein, called by TCRdb with MiXCR from the 5' RACE reads. The table lists 450,000 to 650,000 distinct CDR3 sequences, approximately 10% of them singletons. These data were likewise used in another study, on yellow fever vaccine responses in identical twins.

The sample was PBMCs. These receptors were collected from a woman aged 18 to 35 in good health. CDR3s include the opening cysteine and the closing phenylalanine or tryptophan. D genes are given only for firm matches. Clone size appears in some rows only: once, few, many, or a class for an expanded clone.

>TRBV7-8|NA|TRBJ2-5|NA
CASSPGGAIGETQYF
TGTGCCAGCAGCCCAGGGGGGGCAATAGGAGAGACCCAGTACTTC
>TRBV6-5|NA|TRBJ2-2|NA
CASSYVLTGELFF
TGTGCCAGCAGTTACGTCCTCACCGGGGAGCTGTTTTTT
>TRBV6-1|TRBD1|TRBJ1-6|few
CASSPLDRRSPLHF
TGTGCCAGCAGTCCCTTGGACAGGCGTTCACCCCTCCACTTT
>TRBV7-9|NA|TRBJ2-1|few
CASSLGSVKDNEQFF
TGTGCCAGCAGCTTGGGTAGCGTCAAAGACAATGAGCAGTTCTTC
>TRBV7-2|TRBD1|TRBJ2-5|NA
CASSTGGTGVDETQYF
TGTGCCAGCAGTACCGGGGGGACAGGGGTCGACGAGACCCAGTACTTC
>TRBV18|NA|TRBJ2-7|few
CASSPNGQHYEQYF
TGTGCCAGCTCACCCAATGGACAGCACTACGAGCAGTACTTC
>TRBV25-1|NA|TRBJ1-2|few
CASSEYRKGDYGYTF
TGTGCCAGCAGTGAATATAGAAAGGGGGATTATGGCTACACCTTC
>TRBV5-1|NA|TRBJ2-5|many
CASSLWTAQETQYF
TGCGCCAGCAGCCTATGGACAGCGCAAGAGACCCAGTACTTC
>TRBV5-1|NA|TRBJ2-1|many
CASSLIGSSSYNEQFF
TGCGCCAGCAGCTTGATTGGGAGTAGCTCCTACAATGAGCAGTTCTTC
>TRBV6-2/TRBV6-3|TRBD2|TRBJ2-1|many
CASSCPVGGREEDNEQFF
TGTGCCAGCAGTTGCCCGGTGGGCGGGAGGGAAGAGGACAATGAGCAGTTCTTC
>TRBV5-1|NA|TRBJ1-1|few
CASSLEHRWMNTEAFF
TGCGCCAGCAGCTTGGAGCACAGGTGGATGAACACTGAAGCTTTCTTT
>TRBV12-3/TRBV12-4|NA|TRBJ2-1|many
CASSTPSNEQFF
TGTGCCAGCAGCACTCCCAGCAATGAGCAGTTCTTC
>TRBV25-1|TRBD2|TRBJ2-5|many
CASSAVVSGRANQETQYF
TGTGCCAGCAGTGCGGTGGTTAGCGGGAGGGCCAACCAAGAGACCCAGTACTTC
>TRBV6-2/TRBV6-3|NA|TRBJ2-2|few
CASSYSTGGYTGELFF
TGTGCCAGCAGTTACTCGACTGGAGGGTACACCGGGGAGCTGTTTTTT
>TRBV20-1|TRBD2|TRBJ2-7|many
CSARDWLLAGEGYEQYF
TGCAGTGCTAGAGATTGGCTACTAGCGGGAGAGGGGTACGAGCAGTACTTC
>TRBV20-1|TRBD1|TRBJ2-7|NA
CSASDRGRSYEQYF
TGCAGTGCTAGCGACAGGGGGCGAAGCTACGAGCAGTACTTC
>TRBV7-2|NA|TRBJ2-2|few
CASSLATQTGELFF
TGTGCCAGCAGCTTAGCTACACAGACCGGGGAGCTGTTTTTT
>TRBV20-1|NA|TRBJ2-3|many
CSAEKGGTDTQYF
TGCAGTGCTGAGAAGGGGGGCACAGATACGCAGTATTTT
>TRBV29-1|TRBD1|TRBJ2-1|many
CSYGQGLEQFF
TGCAGCTACGGACAGGGCCTTGAGCAGTTCTTC
>TRBV7-9|NA|TRBJ2-7|NA
CASSLPRGPDFYEQYF
TGTGCCAGCAGCTTACCTCGGGGGCCCGACTTCTACGAGCAGTACTTC
>TRBV18|TRBD2|TRBJ2-1|NA
CASSPRLADHYNEQFF
TGTGCCAGCTCACCACGACTAGCGGATCACTACAATGAGCAGTTCTTC
>TRBV12-3/TRBV12-4|NA|TRBJ1-6|few
CASSSSAGGHSPLHF
TGTGCCAGCAGCTCCTCCGCGGGGGGGCATTCACCCCTCCACTTT
>TRBV19|TRBD2|TRBJ2-7|many
CASSIDGTSGSYEQYF
TGTGCCAGTAGTATAGACGGGACTAGCGGCTCCTACGAGCAGTACTTC
>TRBV28|TRBD2|TRBJ2-5|few
CASSAQLASLETQYF
TGTGCCAGCAGTGCCCAACTAGCGAGTCTGGAGACCCAGTACTTC
>TRBV6-5|NA|TRBJ2-1|many
CASSYSSGYEQFF
TGTGCCAGCAGTTACTCATCGGGTTATGAGCAGTTCTTC
>TRBV7-9|TRBD1|TRBJ1-2|NA
CASSSGTGGLDGYTF
TGTGCCAGCAGCTCCGGGACAGGGGGCCTCGACGGCTACACCTTC
>TRBV20-1|NA|TRBJ2-7|NA
CSASIKGPAYEQYF
TGCAGTGCTTCCATTAAGGGCCCAGCCTACGAGCAGTACTTC
>TRBV2|NA|TRBJ2-1|few
CASCFPTLLAETYNEQFF
TGTGCCAGCTGTTTCCCGACCCTACTAGCTGAGACCTACAATGAGCAGTTCTTC
>TRBV27|TRBD2|TRBJ2-7|few
CASSFTSGMAYEQYF
TGTGCCAGCAGTTTCACTAGCGGGATGGCCTACGAGCAGTACTTC
>TRBV19|NA|TRBJ2-1|few
CASGRSGSEQFF
TGTGCCAGTGGCCGATCAGGGTCAGAGCAGTTCTTC
>TRBV6-5|TRBD2|TRBJ2-3|few
CASSYSKAGGDTDTQYF
TGTGCCAGCAGTTACTCAAAAGCGGGGGGGGACACAGATACGCAGTATTTT
>TRBV4-1|NA|TRBJ2-7|many
CASSQLWGTTYEQYF
TGCGCCAGCAGCCAGCTGTGGGGGACCACCTACGAGCAGTACTTC
>TRBV2|TRBD2|TRBJ2-3|NA
CASSEGGVWRGGFDTQYF
TGTGCCAGCAGTGAGGGAGGAGTATGGCGGGGGGGCTTTGATACGCAGTATTTT
>TRBV7-9|TRBD2|TRBJ2-1|NA
CASSFASGVPNNEQFF
TGTGCCAGCAGCTTCGCTAGCGGGGTACCTAACAATGAGCAGTTCTTC
>TRBV6-2/TRBV6-3|NA|TRBJ2-1|many
CASSRQATSYNEQFF
TGTGCCAGCAGCCGACAGGCCACCTCCTACAATGAGCAGTTCTTC
>TRBV7-3|NA|TRBJ2-3|many
CASSLGRGMTDTQYF
TGTGCCAGCAGCTTAGGACGGGGGATGACAGATACGCAGTATTTT
>TRBV4-2|NA|TRBJ2-5|NA
CASSQDVGSQETQYF
TGTGCCAGCAGCCAAGATGTGGGGTCCCAAGAGACCCAGTACTTC
>TRBV7-2|TRBD2|TRBJ2-2|NA
CASGRGNTGELFF
TGTGCCAGCGGGAGGGGGAACACCGGGGAGCTGTTTTTT
>TRBV20-1|NA|TRBJ2-4|NA
CSATSGIGTKNIQYF
TGCAGTGCTACGAGCGGAATTGGGACCAAAAACATTCAGTACTTC
>TRBV20-1|TRBD2|TRBJ2-1|NA
CSAASGTSGGAYNEQFF
TGCAGTGCTGCAAGTGGGACTAGCGGGGGGGCTTACAATGAGCAGTTCTTC
>TRBV27|TRBD2|TRBJ2-1|few
CASSLTSGWNEQFF
TGTGCCAGCAGTTTAACTAGCGGTTGGAATGAGCAGTTCTTC
>TRBV7-9|NA|TRBJ1-2|NA
CASSTPGTNYGYTF
TGTGCCAGCAGCACACCCGGGACTAACTATGGCTACACCTTC
>TRBV6-2/TRBV6-3|NA|TRBJ2-7|many
CASSYESLNGQYF
TGTGCCAGCAGTTACGAGTCTCTCAACGGGCAGTACTTC
>TRBV7-2|NA|TRBJ2-7|NA
CASSSWMGYEQYF
TGTGCCAGCAGCTCGTGGATGGGATACGAGCAGTACTTC
>TRBV7-8|TRBD1|TRBJ2-2|few
CASSTGQGGIGELFF
TGTGCCAGCAGCACCGGACAGGGGGGTATCGGGGAGCTGTTTTTT
>TRBV7-9|NA|TRBJ2-1|few
CASSLDPSQFF
TGTGCCAGCAGCTTAGATCCGTCGCAGTTCTTC
>TRBV4-2|NA|TRBJ2-7|many
CASSPGVGYEQYF
TGTGCCAGCAGCCCGGGGGTTGGCTACGAGCAGTACTTC
>TRBV7-9|NA|TRBJ2-5|NA
CASSLRAGGGETQYF
TGTGCCAGCAGCTTACGAGCCGGGGGCGGGGAGACCCAGTACTTC
>TRBV20-1|NA|TRBJ2-7|NA
CSGYGDSYEQYF
TGCAGTGGTTATGGAGACTCCTACGAGCAGTACTTC
>TRBV4-2|TRBD2|TRBJ2-3|few
CASSTLAETDTQYF
TGTGCCAGCAGCACACTAGCGGAGACAGATACGCAGTATTTT